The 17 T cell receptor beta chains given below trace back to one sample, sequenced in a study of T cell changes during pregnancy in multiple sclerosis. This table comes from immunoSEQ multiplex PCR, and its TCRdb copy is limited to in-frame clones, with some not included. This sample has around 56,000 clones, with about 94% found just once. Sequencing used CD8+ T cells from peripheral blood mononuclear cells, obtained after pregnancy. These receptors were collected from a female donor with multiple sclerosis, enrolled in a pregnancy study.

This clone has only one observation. The CDR3 region has the DNA TGTGCCAGTAGTATATGGGCCTCCACGTCCTACGAGCAGTACTTC. Protein product: CASSIWASTSYEQYF. This chain uses TRBV19 with TRBJ2-7; no clear D. V dropped 2 bases and J dropped 1 base, with 12 bases sitting between them. The CDR3 contains 15 residues. Germline CDR1 LNHDA, CDR2 SQIVND (reference sequence).

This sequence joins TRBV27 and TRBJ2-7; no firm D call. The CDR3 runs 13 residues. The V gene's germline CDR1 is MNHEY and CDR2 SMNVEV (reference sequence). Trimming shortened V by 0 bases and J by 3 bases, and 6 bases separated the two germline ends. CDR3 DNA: TGTGCCAGCAGTTTATCCTATTACTACGAGCAGTACTTC. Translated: CASSLSYYYEQYF.

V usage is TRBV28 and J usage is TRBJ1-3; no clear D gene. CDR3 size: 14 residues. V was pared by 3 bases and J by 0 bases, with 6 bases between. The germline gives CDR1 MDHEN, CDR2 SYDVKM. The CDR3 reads CASSFLVSGNTIYF. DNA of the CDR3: TGTGCCAGCAGTTTTCTTGTCTCTGGAAACACCATATATTTT. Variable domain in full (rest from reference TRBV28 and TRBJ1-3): DVKVTQSSRYLVKRTGEKVFLECVQDMDHENMFWYRQDPGLGLRLIYFSYDVKMKEKGDIPEGYSVSREKKERFSLILESASTNQTSMYLCASSFLVSGNTIYFGEGSWLTVV.

The CDR3 DNA follows: TGTGCCAGCAGTTTACCTCAGGGGGCGTATGGCTACACCTTC. This gives the protein CASSLPQGAYGYTF. The rearrangement links TRBV28 to TRBJ1-2; 8 positions agree with TRBD1. This CDR3 has 14 amino acids. In germline, CDR1 is MDHEN, CDR2 SYDVKM. V shed 2 bases and J 5 bases; nucleotides not matched to a gene: 4.

CDR3 DNA sequence: TGTGCCAGCAGACAAGGCTCGAACACTGAAGCTTTCTTT. It yields the protein CASRQGSNTEAFF. The V call is TRBV19, the J call TRBJ1-1; D is ambiguous. Germline V gene lookup returns CDR1 LNHDA and CDR2 SQIVND (reference sequence). Trimming cost V 9 bases and J 1 base, with 12 bases left between them. This CDR3 is built from 13 residues.

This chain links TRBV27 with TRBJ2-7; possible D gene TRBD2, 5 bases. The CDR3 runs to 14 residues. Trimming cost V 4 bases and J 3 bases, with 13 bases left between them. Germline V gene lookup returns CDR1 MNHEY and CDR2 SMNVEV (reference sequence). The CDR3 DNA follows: TGTGCCAGCAGTTGGGCAAACGAGGGCTACGAGCAGTACTTC. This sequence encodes CASSWANEGYEQYF.

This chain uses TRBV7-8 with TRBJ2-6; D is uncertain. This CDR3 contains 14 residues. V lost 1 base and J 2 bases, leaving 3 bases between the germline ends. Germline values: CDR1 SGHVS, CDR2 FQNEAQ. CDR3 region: CASSLVTGANVLTF. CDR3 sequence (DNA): TGTGCCAGCAGCTTAGTCACTGGGGCCAACGTCCTGACTTTC.

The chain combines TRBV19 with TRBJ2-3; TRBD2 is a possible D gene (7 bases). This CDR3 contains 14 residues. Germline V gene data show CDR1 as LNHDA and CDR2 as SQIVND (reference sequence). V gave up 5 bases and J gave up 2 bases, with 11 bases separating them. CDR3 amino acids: CASSWGGATDTQYF. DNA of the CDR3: TGTGCCAGTAGTTGGGGGGGGGCCACAGATACGCAGTATTTT.

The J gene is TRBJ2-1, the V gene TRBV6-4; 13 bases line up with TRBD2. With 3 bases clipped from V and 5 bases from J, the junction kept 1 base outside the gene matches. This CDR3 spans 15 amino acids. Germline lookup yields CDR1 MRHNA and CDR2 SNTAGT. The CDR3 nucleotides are TGTGCCAGCAGTGAGGGGACTAGCGGGAACAATGAGCAGTTCTTC. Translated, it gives CASSEGTSGNNEQFF.

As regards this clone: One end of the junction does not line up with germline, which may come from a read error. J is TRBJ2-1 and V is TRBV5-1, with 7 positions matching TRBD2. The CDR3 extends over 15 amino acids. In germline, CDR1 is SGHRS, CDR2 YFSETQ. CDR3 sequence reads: CASSFRGDSNNEQFF. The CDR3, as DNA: TGCGCCAGCAGCTTTCGGGGGGACTCCAACAATGAGCAGTTCTTC.

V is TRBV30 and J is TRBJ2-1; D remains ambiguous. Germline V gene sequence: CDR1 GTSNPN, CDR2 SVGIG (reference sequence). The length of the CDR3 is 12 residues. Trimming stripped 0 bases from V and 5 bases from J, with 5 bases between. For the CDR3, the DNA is TGTGCCTGGAGTGTTGTAAACAATGAGCAGTTCTTC. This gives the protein CAWSVVNNEQFF. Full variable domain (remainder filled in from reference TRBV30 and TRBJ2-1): SQTIHQWPATLVQPVGSPLSLECTVEGTSNPNLYWYRQAAGRGLQLLFYSVGIGQISSEVPQNLSASRPQDRQFILSSKKLLLSDSGFYLCAWSVVNNEQFFGPGTRLTVL.

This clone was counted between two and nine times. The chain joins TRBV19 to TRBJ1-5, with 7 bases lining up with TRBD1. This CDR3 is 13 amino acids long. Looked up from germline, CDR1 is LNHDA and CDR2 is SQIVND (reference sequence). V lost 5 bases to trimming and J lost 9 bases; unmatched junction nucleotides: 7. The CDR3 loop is CASSPDRVGPQHF. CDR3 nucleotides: TGTGCCAGTAGTCCCGACAGGGTGGGGCCCCAGCATTTT.

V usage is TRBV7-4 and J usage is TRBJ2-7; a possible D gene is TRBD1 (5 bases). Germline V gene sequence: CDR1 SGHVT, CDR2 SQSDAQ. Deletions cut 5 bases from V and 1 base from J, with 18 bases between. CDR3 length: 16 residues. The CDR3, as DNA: TGTGCCAGCAGCCTACCATTCCCCAGGGTGTCCTACGAGCAGTACTTC. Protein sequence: CASSLPFPRVSYEQYF.

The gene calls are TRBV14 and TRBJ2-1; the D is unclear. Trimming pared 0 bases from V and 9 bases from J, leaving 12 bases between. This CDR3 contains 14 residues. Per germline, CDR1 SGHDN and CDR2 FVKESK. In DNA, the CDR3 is TGTGCCAGCAGCCAAGAAGGCATGTGGAGTGAGCAGTTCTTC. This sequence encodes CASSQEGMWSEQFF.

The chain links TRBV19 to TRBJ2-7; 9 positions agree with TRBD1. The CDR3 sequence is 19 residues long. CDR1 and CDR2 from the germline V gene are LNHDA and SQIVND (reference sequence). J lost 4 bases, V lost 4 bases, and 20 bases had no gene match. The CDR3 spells CASSTPPGQGQSLWYEQYF. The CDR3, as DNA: TGTGCCAGTAGTACGCCTCCGGGACAGGGACAATCCTTATGGTACGAGCAGTACTTC.

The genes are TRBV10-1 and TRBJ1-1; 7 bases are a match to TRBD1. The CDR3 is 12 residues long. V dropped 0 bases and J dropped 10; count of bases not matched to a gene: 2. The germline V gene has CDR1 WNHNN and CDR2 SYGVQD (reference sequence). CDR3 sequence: CASSESRTGAFF. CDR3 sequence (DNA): TGCGCCAGCAGTGAGTCCCGGACAGGAGCTTTCTTT.

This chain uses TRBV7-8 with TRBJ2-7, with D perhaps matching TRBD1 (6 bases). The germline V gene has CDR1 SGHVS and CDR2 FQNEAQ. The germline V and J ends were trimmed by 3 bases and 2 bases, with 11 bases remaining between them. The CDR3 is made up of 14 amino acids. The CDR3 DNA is TGTGCCAGCAGCTTGTGGGGGCCCGCCTACGAGCAGTACTTC. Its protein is CASSLWGPAYEQYF.